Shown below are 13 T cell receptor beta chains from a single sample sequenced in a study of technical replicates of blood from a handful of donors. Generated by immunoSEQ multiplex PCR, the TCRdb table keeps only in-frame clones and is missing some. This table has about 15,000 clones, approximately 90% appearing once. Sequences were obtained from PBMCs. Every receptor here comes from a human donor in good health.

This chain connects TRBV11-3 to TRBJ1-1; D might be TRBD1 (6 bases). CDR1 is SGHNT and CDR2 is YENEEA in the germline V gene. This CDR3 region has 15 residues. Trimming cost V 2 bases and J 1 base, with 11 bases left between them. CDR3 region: CASSLSGQGNTEAFF. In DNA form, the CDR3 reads TGTGCCAGCAGCTTATCGGGACAAGGGAACACTGAAGCTTTCTTT.

In DNA form, the CDR3 reads TGTGCCAGCAGTTTAAGTGGACTAAACGAGCAGTACTTC. Encoded protein: CASSLSGLNEQYF. The chain has TRBV27 and TRBJ2-7, with D maybe TRBD2 (6 bases). CDR1 and CDR2 from the germline V gene are MNHEY and SMNVEV (reference sequence). Deletions cut 2 bases from V and 5 bases from J, with 10 bases between. This CDR3 contains 13 residues.

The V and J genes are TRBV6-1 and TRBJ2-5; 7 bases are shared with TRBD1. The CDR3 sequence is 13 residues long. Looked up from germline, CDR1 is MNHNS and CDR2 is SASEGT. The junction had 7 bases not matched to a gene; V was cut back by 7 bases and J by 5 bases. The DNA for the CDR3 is TGTGCCAGCAACCCGACAGGGTTGGAGACCCAGTACTTC. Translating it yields CASNPTGLETQYF.

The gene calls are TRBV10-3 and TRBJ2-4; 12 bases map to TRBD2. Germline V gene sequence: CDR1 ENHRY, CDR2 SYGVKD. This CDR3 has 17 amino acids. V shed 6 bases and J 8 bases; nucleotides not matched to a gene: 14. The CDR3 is CAISASASGRGGDIQYF. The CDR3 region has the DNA TGTGCCATCAGCGCATCAGCTAGCGGGAGGGGGGGAGACATTCAGTACTTC.

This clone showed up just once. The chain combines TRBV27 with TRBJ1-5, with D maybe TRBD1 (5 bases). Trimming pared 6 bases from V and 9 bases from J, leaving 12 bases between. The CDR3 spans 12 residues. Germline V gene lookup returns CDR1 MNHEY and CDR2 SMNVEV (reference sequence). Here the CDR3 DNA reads TGTGCCAGCAGCCTAACGGGGGGGCCCCAGCATTTT. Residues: CASSLTGGPQHF.

CDR3 in DNA: TGCACCAGCTCTCATCCCCTAGCGGGAGGGTACGAGCAGTACTTC. Translation gives CTSSHPLAGGYEQYF. V gene TRBV1 combines with J gene TRBJ2-7; the table's D call TRBD2 went unverified against the DNA. TRBV1 is an annotated pseudogene. The CDR3 loop spans 15 amino acids.

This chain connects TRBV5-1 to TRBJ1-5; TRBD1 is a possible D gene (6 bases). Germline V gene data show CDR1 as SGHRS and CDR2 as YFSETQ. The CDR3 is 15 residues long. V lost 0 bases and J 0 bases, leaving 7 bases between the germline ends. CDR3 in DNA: TGCGCCAGCAGCTTGGGGACAGATAGCAATCAGCCCCAGCATTTT. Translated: CASSLGTDSNQPQHF.

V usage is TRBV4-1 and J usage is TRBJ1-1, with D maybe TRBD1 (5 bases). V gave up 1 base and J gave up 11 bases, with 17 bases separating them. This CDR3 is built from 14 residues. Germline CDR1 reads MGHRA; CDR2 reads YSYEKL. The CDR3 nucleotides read TGCGCCAGCAGCCAAGGCGGTACTGACAGCCGGGCTTTCTTT. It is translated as CASSQGGTDSRAFF.

CDR3 in amino acids: CASSLGERDQQFF. The CDR3 coding sequence is TGTGCCAGCAGCTTAGGGGAGCGGGATCAGCAGTTCTTC. This chain uses TRBV7-7 with TRBJ2-1; 7 bases match TRBD2. CDR1 and CDR2 (germline): SSHAT, FNYEAQ (reference sequence). The CDR3 loop spans 13 amino acids. Germline trimming cut 1 base from V and 11 bases from J; bases unmatched to any gene: 5.

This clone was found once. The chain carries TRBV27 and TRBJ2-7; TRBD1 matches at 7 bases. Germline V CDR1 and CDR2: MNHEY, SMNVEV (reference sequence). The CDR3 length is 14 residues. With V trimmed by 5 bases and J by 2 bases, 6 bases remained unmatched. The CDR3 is CASSNYQGAYEQYF. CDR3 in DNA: TGTGCCAGCAGTAACTACCAGGGGGCCTACGAGCAGTACTTC.

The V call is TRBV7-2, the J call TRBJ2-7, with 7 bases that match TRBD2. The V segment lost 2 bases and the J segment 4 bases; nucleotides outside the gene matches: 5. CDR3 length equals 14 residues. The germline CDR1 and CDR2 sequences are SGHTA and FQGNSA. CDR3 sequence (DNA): TGTGCCAGCAGCTTACAGCGGGACTCATACGAGCAGTACTTC. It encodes CASSLQRDSYEQYF.

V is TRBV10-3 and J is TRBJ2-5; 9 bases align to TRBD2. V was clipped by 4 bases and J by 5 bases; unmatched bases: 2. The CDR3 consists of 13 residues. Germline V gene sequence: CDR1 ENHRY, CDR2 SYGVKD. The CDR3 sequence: CAISVAGEETQYF. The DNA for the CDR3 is TGTGCCATCAGTGTAGCGGGAGAGGAGACCCAGTACTTC.

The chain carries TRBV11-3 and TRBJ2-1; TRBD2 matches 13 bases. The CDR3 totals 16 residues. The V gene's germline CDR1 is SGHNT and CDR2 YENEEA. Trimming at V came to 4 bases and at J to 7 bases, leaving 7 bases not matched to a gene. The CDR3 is CASSSGLAGLLNEQFF. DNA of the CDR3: TGTGCCAGCAGCTCGGGACTAGCGGGGTTGTTGAATGAGCAGTTCTTC.